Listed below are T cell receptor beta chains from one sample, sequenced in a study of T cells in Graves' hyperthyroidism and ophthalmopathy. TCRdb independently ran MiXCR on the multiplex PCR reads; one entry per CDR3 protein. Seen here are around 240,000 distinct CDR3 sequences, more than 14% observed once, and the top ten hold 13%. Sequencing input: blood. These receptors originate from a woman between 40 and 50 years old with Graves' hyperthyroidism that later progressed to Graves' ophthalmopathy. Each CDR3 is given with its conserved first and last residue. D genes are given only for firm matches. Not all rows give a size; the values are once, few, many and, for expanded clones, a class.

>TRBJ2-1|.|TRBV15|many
CATRSTGTPKNNEQFF
TGTGCCACCAGAAGTACCGGGACCCCGAAAAACAATGAGCAGTTCTTC
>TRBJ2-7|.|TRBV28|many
CASSFSGNGKGYEQYF
TGTGCCAGCAGTTTTTCTGGGAACGGGAAAGGATACGAGCAGTACTTC
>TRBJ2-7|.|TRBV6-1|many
CASSNAPGRSEQYF
TGTGCCAGCAGTAATGCCCCCGGTAGGAGCGAGCAGTACTTC
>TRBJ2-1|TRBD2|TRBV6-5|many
CASSYLPGGGYNEQFF
TGTGCCAGCAGTTATCTCCCGGGAGGGGGCTACAATGAGCAGTTCTTC
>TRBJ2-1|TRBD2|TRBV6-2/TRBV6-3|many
CASTQLRQAWREGLEWTEQFF
TGTGCCAGCACTCAACTAAGACAGGCTTGGCGGGAGGGCCTCGAATGGACTGAGCAGTTCTTC
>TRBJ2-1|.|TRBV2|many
CASSSLENEQFF
TGTGCCAGCAGCTCCCTAGAGAATGAGCAGTTCTTC
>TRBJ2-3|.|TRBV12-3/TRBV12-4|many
CASSLPGGVNKADTQYF
TGTGCCAGCAGTTTACCCGGTGGTGTAAATAAGGCAGATACGCAGTATTTT
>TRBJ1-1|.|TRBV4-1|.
CASSHPSGQLILNTEAFF
TGCGCCAGCAGCCACCCATCGGGACAACTCATCCTGAACACTGAAGCTTTCTTT
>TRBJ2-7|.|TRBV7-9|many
CASSLVPPDTDYEQYF
TGTGCCAGCAGCTTAGTCCCCCCGGACACTGACTACGAGCAGTACTTC
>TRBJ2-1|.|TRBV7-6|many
CASSSGWERYNEQFF
TGTGCCAGCAGCTCTGGATGGGAGCGGTACAATGAGCAGTTCTTC
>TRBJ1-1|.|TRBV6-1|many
CASRAGHTEAFF
TGTGCCAGCAGGGCAGGGCACACTGAAGCTTTCTTT
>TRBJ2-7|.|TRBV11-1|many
CASSSLTAYEQYF
TGTGCCAGCAGCTCTCTAACCGCCTACGAGCAGTACTTC
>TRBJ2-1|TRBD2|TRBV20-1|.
CSASATSGSYNEQFF
TGCAGTGCTAGTGCGACTAGCGGGAGCTACAATGAGCAGTTCTTC
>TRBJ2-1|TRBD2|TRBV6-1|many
CASSKQTGLAAYNEQFF
TGTGCCAGCAGTAAACAAACTGGACTAGCGGCCTACAATGAGCAGTTCTTC
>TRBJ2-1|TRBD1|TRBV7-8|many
CASSLGRAGGALNEQFF
TGTGCCAGCAGCTTAGGCCGAGCAGGGGGCGCGTTGAATGAGCAGTTCTTC
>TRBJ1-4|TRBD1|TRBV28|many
CASSVPGQANEKLFF
TGTGCCAGCAGTGTTCCGGGACAGGCAAATGAAAAACTGTTTTTT
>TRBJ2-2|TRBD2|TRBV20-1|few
CSARDWGRASGELFF
TGCAGTGCTAGAGATTGGGGGAGGGCCTCCGGGGAGCTGTTTTTT
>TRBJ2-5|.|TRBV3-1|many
CASKSHNRGKETQYF
TGTGCCAGCAAATCTCATAACCGGGGCAAAGAGACCCAGTACTTC
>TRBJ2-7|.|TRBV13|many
CASGTQGTSEQYF
TGTGCCAGCGGCACACAGGGAACCTCGGAACAGTACTTC
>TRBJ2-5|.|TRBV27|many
CASSGKKGLSPRQETQYF
TGTGCCAGCAGCGGGAAGAAGGGACTCAGCCCCAGACAAGAGACCCAGTACTTC
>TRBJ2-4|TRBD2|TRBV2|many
CASSLGLAGGGDIQYF
TGTGCCAGCAGTCTAGGACTAGCGGGAGGCGGGGACATTCAGTACTTC
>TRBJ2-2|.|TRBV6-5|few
CASSYRRYTGELFF
TGTGCCAGCAGTTACAGGCGGTACACCGGGGAGCTGTTTTTT
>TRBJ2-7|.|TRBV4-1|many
CASSPPNMRMYEQYF
TGCGCCAGCAGCCCACCCAACATGCGGATGTACGAGCAGTACTTC
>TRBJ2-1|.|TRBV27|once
CASSFSDKYNEQFF
TGTGCCAGCAGTTTCTCGGACAAGTACAATGAGCAGTTCTTC
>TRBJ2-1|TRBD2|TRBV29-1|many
CSAAPGLAGTEQFF
TGCAGCGCCGCCCCCGGGCTAGCGGGAACTGAGCAGTTCTTC
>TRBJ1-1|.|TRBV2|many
CAGYRVAETEAFF
TGTGCCGGCTACAGGGTGGCGGAGACTGAAGCTTTCTTT
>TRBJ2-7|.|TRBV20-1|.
CSALETYEQYF
TGCAGTGCTCTCGAGACCTACGAGCAGTACTTC
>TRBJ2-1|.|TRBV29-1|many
CSVGGGGSNEQFF
TGCAGCGTTGGGGGGGGCGGGAGCAATGAGCAGTTCTTC
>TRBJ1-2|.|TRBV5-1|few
CASSSGGTPDMGGYTF
TGCGCCAGCAGCAGTGGAGGGACCCCTGATATGGGAGGCTACACCTTC
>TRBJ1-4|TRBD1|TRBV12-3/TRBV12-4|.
CASSLRQGEEKLFF
TGTGCCAGCAGTCTTCGACAGGGGGAGGAAAAACTGTTTTTT
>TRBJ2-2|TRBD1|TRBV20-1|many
CSAPGQGADTGELFF
TGCAGTGCTCCGGGACAGGGGGCGGACACCGGGGAGCTGTTTTTT
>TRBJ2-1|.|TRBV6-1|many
CASSSRGSDNEQFF
TGTGCCAGCAGTTCTAGGGGGTCTGACAATGAGCAGTTCTTC
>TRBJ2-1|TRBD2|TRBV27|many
CASSIGLAASQFF
TGTGCCAGCAGCATCGGACTAGCGGCTTCTCAGTTCTTC
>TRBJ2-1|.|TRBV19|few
CASSIEWWREQFF
TGTGCCAGTAGTATAGAATGGTGGCGGGAGCAGTTCTTC
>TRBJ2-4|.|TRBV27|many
CASKQLGTAKNIQYF
TGTGCCAGCAAACAACTCGGGACGGCCAAAAACATTCAGTACTTC
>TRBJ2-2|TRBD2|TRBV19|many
CASSIRGTSGRAGELFF
TGTGCCAGTAGTATTCGCGGGACTAGCGGGAGGGCCGGGGAGCTGTTTTTT
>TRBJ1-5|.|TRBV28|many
CASSLAQDYSNQPQHF
TGTGCCAGCAGTTTGGCGCAGGATTATAGCAATCAGCCCCAGCATTTT
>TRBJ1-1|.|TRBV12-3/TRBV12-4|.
CASSLSRVGTEAFF
TGTGCCAGCAGTTTAAGTAGGGTGGGTACTGAAGCTTTCTTT
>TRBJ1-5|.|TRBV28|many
CASSKGLQGSSNQPQHF
TGTGCCAGCAGCAAAGGACTCCAGGGGTCGAGCAATCAGCCCCAGCATTTT
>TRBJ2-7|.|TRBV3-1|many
CASSPLSGAYEQYF
TGTGCCAGCAGCCCACTGTCAGGCGCCTACGAGCAGTACTTC